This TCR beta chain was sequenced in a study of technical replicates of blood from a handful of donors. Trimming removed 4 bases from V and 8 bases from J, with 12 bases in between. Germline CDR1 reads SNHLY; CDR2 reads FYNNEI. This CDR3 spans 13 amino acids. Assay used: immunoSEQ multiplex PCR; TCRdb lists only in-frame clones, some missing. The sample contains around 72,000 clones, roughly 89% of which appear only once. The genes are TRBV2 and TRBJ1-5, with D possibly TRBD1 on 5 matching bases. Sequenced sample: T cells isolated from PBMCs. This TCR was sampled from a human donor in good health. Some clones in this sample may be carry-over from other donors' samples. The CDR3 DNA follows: TGTGCCAGCAGTGCCCGACAGTCTGAGCCCCAGCATTTT. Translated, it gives CASSARQSEPQHF.